The entry that follows covers one T cell receptor beta chain sequence. Antigen: not known. These donors were members of the roughly 120-subject validation cohort, a group separate from the approximately 680-subject first cohort. These data are taken from a study of cytomegalovirus exposure and HLA in healthy donors. Overall study results and limits: The study recorded over 150 TCR beta chains that were cytomegalovirus-associated. Three of the chains that were CMV-associated were confirmed in vitro to be specific for CMV antigens. TCR sequences were mostly rare, though some public TCRs occurred in many donors.

The germline V gene encodes CDR1 SGHTA and CDR2 FQGNSA. The V segment lost 6 bases and the J segment 0 bases; nucleotides outside the gene matches: 4. The CDR3 runs 14 residues. Data came from immunoSEQ multiplex PCR; TCRdb stores just in-frame clones and leaves some out. This sample has under 250,000 clones; approximately 87% occur once, and the top ten carry 2.6%. Sequenced sample: PBMCs. This sequence joins TRBV7-2 and TRBJ2-7; 8 nucleotides agree with TRBD1. The clonotype originates from a man younger than 35 in good health and CMV-seronegative. CDR3 DNA: TGTGCCAGCAGACCGGACAGGGTCTCCTACGAGCAGTACTTC. Its translation is CASRPDRVSYEQYF.